This T cell receptor beta chain derives from a study of T cell repertoires in cytomegalovirus infection (dated 2019 in TCRdb). Turning to the overall study: Alongside well-studied HLA-B-restricted epitopes, the peptide stimulations were aimed at recently identified HLA-C-restricted CMV epitopes, whose presentation resists viral immunomodulation. Donor HLA type was relevant to the analysis, because carriage of CMV infection together with the matching HLA type was indicated by public TCR beta signatures.

Instrument on record: Illumina HiSeq 1500. TCRdb reanalyzed the raw reads on its own, using fastp at Q25 for trimming and MiXCR for clone calling, and kept in-frame beta chains. CDR3 protein sequences are deduplicated, and each keeps its most common genes and DNA. For this sample there are some 700,000 distinct CDR3 sequences; about 30% appear just once. In total, the top ten clones hold roughly 20% of the sample. To note about this clonotype: It lacks a known antigen. No much larger clone is present one base from it, and per-base qualities are unavailable.

From cysteine to phenylalanine, the CDR3 is 14 amino acids long. The sequence is cut down to CDR3 DNA, 42 bases in frame from base 1. V drops 3 bases and J drops 3 bases, leaving 12 bases in between. The germline V gene (reference sequence) sets CDR1 to MNHNY and CDR2 to SVGAGI. The sample's treatment or condition label, in plain terms: in vitro stimulation with specific CMV peptide epitopes to enrich CMV-specific T cells. The paper as a whole reports these results and caveats: The ex vivo response was dominated by HLA-C-restricted CMV-specific TCR beta clonotypes, and the single most frequent clonotype in two of eight donors was supplied by these HLA-C-restricted clonotypes. In both this cohort and an independent roughly 400-donor cohort, the cumulative frequency of public TCR beta family members distinguished carriers of CMV infection plus the relevant HLA type.

Sequenced here: cultured PBMCs, sampled from culture after CMV antigen stimulation. The TCR sequence derives from a human donor in good health (CMV status not recorded). Some clones in this sample may be carry-over from other donors' samples. This receptor chain uses TRBV6-6 and TRBJ2-7; the D gene remains uncertain. The DNA sequence reads TGTGCCAGCAGTTATTTTCAAGAATTCTACGAGCAGTACTTC. Its product reads: CASSYFQEFYEQYF.